The text below deals with one T cell receptor (beta chain). Antigen specificity is unknown. The sample originates from a study of T-cell memory formation after mild COVID-19. Whole-study results and caveats: Pre-infection memory carried some responding clones, suggesting that cross-reactive memory joined.

Trimming cost V 2 bases and J 1 base, with 9 bases left between them. The V gene's germline CDR1 is MNHEY and CDR2 SMNVEV (reference sequence). This CDR3 has 14 residues. The 5'RACE method, run with constant-segment primers, produced TCR alpha and TCR beta cDNA libraries (carrying sample barcodes and UMIs). MiXCR, run by TCRdb on the 5' RACE reads, gives a single entry per CDR3 protein. The repertoire consists of around 300,000 distinct CDR3 sequences, with around 13% occurring once and the leading ten covering about 24%. The chain carries TRBV27 and TRBJ2-7; D is undetermined. This TCR was recovered from a young man who had mild COVID-19 (a few samples of this study predate the infection). Cell type and time point are not known. The sample comprised PBMCs or a T cell subset sorted from them (not recorded which). The CDR3 is CASSLRVPSYEQYF. The DNA for the CDR3 is TGTGCCAGCAGTTTAAGGGTCCCGTCCTACGAGCAGTACTTC.